This T cell receptor (beta chain) was found in a study of cytomegalovirus exposure and HLA in healthy donors. Study conclusions and caveats: Published work reported that the classifier diagnosed cytomegalovirus status with high specificity and sensitivity.

CDR3 length: 16 amino acids. CDR1 is SGHAT, CDR2 FQNNGV, per germline. V was trimmed by 3 bases and J by 0 bases, leaving 9 bases between them. It was with 60 Vbeta and 13 Jbeta primers that the PCR ran. Profiling relied on immunoSEQ multiplex PCR, and the TCRdb table lists in-frame clones only, not all of them. The table shows some 190,000 clones, with around 90% occurring only once. As to this clone: Its target is not known.

The sequencing input was PBMCs. This chain connects TRBV11-2 to TRBJ1-6; D is unresolved. This receptor was obtained from a boy aged 2 to 10 in good health and CMV-seronegative. The DNA of the CDR3 is TGTGCCAGCAGCTTTGGCAGGAACTCCTATAATTCACCCCTCCACTTT. It specifies CASSFGRNSYNSPLHF.